This note documents a single T cell receptor (beta chain) sequence. The sample is drawn from a study of radiotherapy plus CTLA-4 blockade in lung cancer. Study context: Disease control was seen in 25% to 40% of patients, objective responses in roughly 17%.

Repertoires were generated with immunoSEQ multiplex PCR, while TCRdb's copy carries only in-frame clones and drops some. In the table there are under 110,000 clones, 85% of which are singletons. The CDR3 totals 17 residues. In germline, CDR1 is SGHAT, CDR2 FQNNGV. V lost 7 bases, J lost 1 base, and 22 bases lay in between. The rearrangement links TRBV11-2 to TRBJ1-2; possibly TRBD1 for D (5 bases). This specimen consisted of peripheral blood, obtained from a patient treated with radiotherapy plus ipilimumab. The receptor's source is a human donor with non-small cell lung cancer that progressed on radiotherapy plus ipilimumab. Some clones in this sample may be carry-over from other donors' samples. The CDR3 sequence is CASTYSPGRGFNYGYTF. Here the CDR3 DNA reads TGTGCCAGCACTTACTCCCCGGGGAGGGGATTTAACTATGGCTACACCTTC.